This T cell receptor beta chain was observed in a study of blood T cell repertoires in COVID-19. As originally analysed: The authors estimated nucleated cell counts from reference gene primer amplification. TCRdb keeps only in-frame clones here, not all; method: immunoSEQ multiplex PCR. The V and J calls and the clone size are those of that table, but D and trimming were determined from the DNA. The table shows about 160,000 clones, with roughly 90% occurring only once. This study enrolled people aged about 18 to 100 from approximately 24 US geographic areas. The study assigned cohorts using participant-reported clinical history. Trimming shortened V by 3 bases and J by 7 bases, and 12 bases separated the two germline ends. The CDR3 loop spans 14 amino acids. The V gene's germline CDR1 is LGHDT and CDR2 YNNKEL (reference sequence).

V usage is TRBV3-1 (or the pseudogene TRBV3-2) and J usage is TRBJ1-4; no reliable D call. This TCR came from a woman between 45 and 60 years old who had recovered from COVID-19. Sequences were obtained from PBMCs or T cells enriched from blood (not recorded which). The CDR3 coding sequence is TGTGCCAGCAGCCATTCTGATACGGGTGAAAAACTGTTTTTT. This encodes CASSHSDTGEKLFF.